This T cell receptor (beta chain) was observed in a study of blood T cell repertoires in COVID-19. This CDR3 comprises 13 residues. Trimming stripped 7 bases from V and 4 bases from J, with 11 bases between. Membership in each cohort depended on participant-reported clinical history. Methods used by the authors: Amplification with reference gene primers provided the estimates of nucleated cell counts. The assay was immunoSEQ multiplex PCR, and TCRdb's table has in-frame clones only and misses some. For V, J and clone size, that table is used; D and trimming come from the DNA. The repertoire includes about 260,000 clones, 88% of them detected once, and 2.5% to 4% sits in the top ten.

The sequence came from a woman aged 40 to 50 who had been exposed to COVID-19. The sequencing sample was made of PBMCs or T cells enriched from blood (not recorded which). The chain links TRBV12-3 or TRBV12-4 to TRBJ1-5, with a weak D call TRBD1 (5 bases). CDR3 nucleotides: TGTGCCAGCACCGAACAGGCGAATCAGCCCCAGCATTTT. As protein: CASTEQANQPQHF.